This T cell receptor (beta chain) comes out of a study of blood T cell repertoires in COVID-19. In the study overall: Whether acute or convalescent, the COVID-19 samples came from the United States, Italy and Spain. Sources were T cells, B-cell-depleted T cells, or PBMCs; the material itself was cDNA or gDNA.

Method: immunoSEQ multiplex PCR; TCRdb's copy keeps in-frame clones and lacks some. The sample carries approximately 160,000 clones, under 90% recorded once. Researchers sorted participants into cohorts using their self-reported clinical history. This clone has only one observation. CDR1 is MRHNA and CDR2 is SNTAGT in the germline V gene. The CDR3 covers 14 residues. The ends were cut back, 2 bases at V and 5 bases at J, with 9 bases in the middle. The TCR sequence derives from a woman in her fifties or sixties who had recovered from COVID-19. This sequence joins TRBV6-4 and TRBJ2-2, with D possibly matching TRBD1 (6 bases). Material for sequencing was PBMCs or T cells enriched from blood (not recorded which). Here the CDR3 DNA reads TGTGCCAGCAGTGACCGGACAGTTACCGGGGAGCTGTTTTTT. It specifies CASSDRTVTGELFF.